The rows below give T cell receptor beta chains drawn from one sample of a study of blood T cell repertoires in COVID-19. Profiled with immunoSEQ multiplex PCR; TCRdb holds only in-frame clones, not every one. The sample yields around 23,000 clones, 86% seen once. The sample was peripheral blood. These receptors all come from a man aged 45-60 years with active COVID-19. Each CDR3 is given with its conserved first and last residue. Fields, in order: J gene, clone size, D gene, V gene, CDR3 protein, CDR3 DNA. D genes are given only for firm matches. Not all rows give a size; the values are once, few, many and, for expanded clones, a class.

j_gene: TRBJ1-3
abundance: .
d_gene: TRBD1
v_gene: TRBV5-5
CDR3aa: CASSIQGPGNTIYF
CDR3nt: TGTGCCAGCAGCATACAGGGGCCCGGAAACACCATATATTTT

j_gene: TRBJ1-2
abundance: .
d_gene: .
v_gene: TRBV2
CDR3aa: CASSPTEYGYTF
CDR3nt: TGTGCCAGCTCCCCGACAGAGTATGGCTACACCTTC

j_gene: TRBJ1-2
abundance: .
d_gene: TRBD1
v_gene: TRBV27
CDR3aa: CASSPGTGSRGYTF
CDR3nt: TGTGCCAGCAGCCCCGGGACAGGGAGTCGTGGCTACACCTTC

j_gene: TRBJ2-3
abundance: .
d_gene: TRBD2
v_gene: TRBV3-1/TRBV3-2
CDR3aa: CASSHPPGTSTVTQYF
CDR3nt: TGTGCCAGCAGCCACCCGCCAGGGACTAGCACCGTTACGCAGTATTTT

j_gene: TRBJ2-5
abundance: .
d_gene: .
v_gene: TRBV5-6
CDR3aa: CASSLRRLASRETQYF
CDR3nt: TGTGCCAGCAGCTTAAGGAGGCTAGCGAGTCGGGAGACCCAGTACTTC

j_gene: TRBJ2-5
abundance: .
d_gene: TRBD2
v_gene: TRBV9
CDR3aa: CASSALAGVETQYF
CDR3nt: TGTGCCAGCAGCGCACTAGCGGGAGTTGAGACCCAGTACTTC

j_gene: TRBJ2-1
abundance: .
d_gene: TRBD2
v_gene: TRBV6-1
CDR3aa: CASSEARGAGGSYNEQFF
CDR3nt: TGTGCCAGCAGTGAAGCGCGAGGAGCGGGAGGGTCCTACAATGAGCAGTTCTTC

j_gene: TRBJ2-7
abundance: .
d_gene: .
v_gene: TRBV27
CDR3aa: CASSFWGRGSQVQYF
CDR3nt: TGTGCCAGCAGTTTTTGGGGGCGCGGATCCCAGGTGCAGTACTTC

j_gene: TRBJ2-3
abundance: .
d_gene: TRBD2
v_gene: TRBV7-2
CDR3aa: CASSQGTSSTDTQYF
CDR3nt: TGTGCCAGCAGCCAAGGGACTAGCAGCACAGATACGCAGTATTTT

j_gene: TRBJ2-3
abundance: .
d_gene: .
v_gene: TRBV5-1
CDR3aa: CASSLAQSTDTQYF
CDR3nt: TGCGCCAGCAGCTTGGCCCAAAGCACAGATACGCAGTATTTT

j_gene: TRBJ1-2
abundance: .
d_gene: TRBD1
v_gene: TRBV11-2
CDR3aa: CASSPDRGNYGYTF
CDR3nt: TGTGCCAGCAGCCCGGACAGGGGAAACTATGGCTACACCTTC

j_gene: TRBJ2-5
abundance: .
d_gene: TRBD2
v_gene: TRBV7-9
CDR3aa: CASSFVSGGARETQYF
CDR3nt: TGTGCCAGCAGCTTCGTGAGCGGGGGGGCCAGGGAGACCCAGTACTTC

j_gene: TRBJ1-5
abundance: .
d_gene: .
v_gene: TRBV4-1
CDR3aa: CASSQERVSNQPQHF
CDR3nt: TGCGCCAGCAGCCAAGAGCGGGTATCCAATCAGCCCCAGCATTTT

j_gene: TRBJ2-7
abundance: .
d_gene: TRBD1
v_gene: TRBV28
CDR3aa: CASSSTQGQGMYEQYF
CDR3nt: TGTGCCAGCAGTTCGACCCAGGGACAGGGGATGTACGAGCAGTACTTC

j_gene: TRBJ2-1
abundance: .
d_gene: .
v_gene: TRBV6-2/TRBV6-3
CDR3aa: CASSSRETYNEQFF
CDR3nt: TGTGCCAGCAGTTCTCGGGAGACCTACAATGAGCAGTTCTTC

j_gene: TRBJ2-3
abundance: .
d_gene: TRBD2
v_gene: TRBV19
CDR3aa: CASRESGGSDTQYF
CDR3nt: TGTGCCAGTAGAGAGAGCGGGGGTTCAGATACGCAGTATTTT

j_gene: TRBJ2-5
abundance: few
d_gene: TRBD2
v_gene: TRBV5-4
CDR3aa: CASSLPSGSETQYF
CDR3nt: TGTGCCAGCAGCTTGCCTAGCGGGAGTGAGACCCAGTACTTC

j_gene: TRBJ1-2
abundance: .
d_gene: .
v_gene: TRBV5-1
CDR3aa: CASRIVTIANYGYTF
CDR3nt: TGCGCCAGCAGGATTGTCACTATAGCTAACTATGGCTACACCTTC

j_gene: TRBJ2-1
abundance: once
d_gene: TRBD1
v_gene: TRBV5-4
CDR3aa: CASSVTGGRNEQFF
CDR3nt: TGTGCCAGCAGCGTGACAGGGGGCAGGAATGAGCAGTTCTTC

j_gene: TRBJ2-7
abundance: .
d_gene: TRBD1
v_gene: TRBV6-5
CDR3aa: CASSYYPGQGAQEQYF
CDR3nt: TGTGCCAGCAGTTACTACCCGGGACAGGGGGCGCAAGAGCAGTACTTC

j_gene: TRBJ1-4
abundance: .
d_gene: TRBD1
v_gene: TRBV3-1/TRBV3-2
CDR3aa: CASSGGGSSEKLFF
CDR3nt: TGTGCCAGCAGCGGAGGGGGCTCTAGTGAAAAACTGTTTTTT

j_gene: TRBJ1-5
abundance: .
d_gene: .
v_gene: TRBV25-1
CDR3aa: CASRQGNQPQHF
CDR3nt: TGTGCCAGCAGACAGGGCAATCAGCCCCAGCATTTT

j_gene: TRBJ1-2
abundance: .
d_gene: .
v_gene: TRBV14
CDR3aa: CASSQESGYGYTF
CDR3nt: TGTGCCAGCAGCCAAGAATCAGGCTATGGCTACACCTTC

j_gene: TRBJ2-7
abundance: .
d_gene: TRBD2
v_gene: TRBV5-4
CDR3aa: CASSLEASGGGSYEQYF
CDR3nt: TGTGCCAGCAGCTTGGAGGCTAGCGGGGGCGGCTCCTACGAGCAGTACTTC

j_gene: TRBJ2-1
abundance: .
d_gene: TRBD2
v_gene: TRBV6-2/TRBV6-3
CDR3aa: CASSYSILAGAKFF
CDR3nt: TGTGCCAGCAGTTACTCCATTTTGGCGGGAGCCAAGTTCTTC

j_gene: TRBJ1-3
abundance: few
d_gene: .
v_gene: TRBV28
CDR3aa: CAAGQVTGVRGNTIYF
CDR3nt: TGTGCCGCCGGACAAGTGACGGGGGTGAGGGGAAACACCATATATTTT

j_gene: TRBJ2-1
abundance: .
d_gene: TRBD1
v_gene: TRBV7-2
CDR3aa: CASSYRQGSREQFF
CDR3nt: TGTGCCAGCAGCTATAGACAGGGGTCAAGGGAGCAGTTCTTC

j_gene: TRBJ1-3
abundance: .
d_gene: .
v_gene: TRBV9
CDR3aa: CASSQGLGFSGNTIYF
CDR3nt: TGTGCCAGCAGCCAGGGGTTAGGCTTCTCTGGAAACACCATATATTTT

j_gene: TRBJ1-3
abundance: .
d_gene: .
v_gene: TRBV7-2
CDR3aa: CASSLGPGSGNTIYF
CDR3nt: TGTGCCAGCAGCTTAGGCCCAGGCAGTGGAAACACCATATATTTT

j_gene: TRBJ2-2
abundance: .
d_gene: TRBD2
v_gene: TRBV28
CDR3aa: CASSLSASGSFGELFF
CDR3nt: TGTGCCAGCAGTTTATCCGCTAGCGGGAGCTTCGGGGAGCTGTTTTTT

j_gene: TRBJ2-7
abundance: .
d_gene: TRBD2
v_gene: TRBV5-1
CDR3aa: CASSLELAGGYEQYF
CDR3nt: TGCGCCAGCAGCTTGGAACTAGCGGGGGGCTACGAGCAGTACTTC

j_gene: TRBJ2-1
abundance: .
d_gene: TRBD2
v_gene: TRBV24-1
CDR3aa: CATSDFPLAGDHYNEQFF
CDR3nt: TGTGCCACCAGTGATTTCCCGCTAGCGGGAGACCACTACAATGAGCAGTTCTTC

j_gene: TRBJ1-2
abundance: .
d_gene: TRBD1
v_gene: TRBV5-1
CDR3aa: CASWTGHGYTF
CDR3nt: TGCGCCAGCTGGACAGGGCACGGCTACACCTTC

j_gene: TRBJ1-2
abundance: .
d_gene: TRBD1
v_gene: TRBV19
CDR3aa: CASSRDLGTGLNYGYTF
CDR3nt: TGTGCCAGTAGTCGAGACCTCGGGACAGGGCTTAACTATGGCTACACCTTC

j_gene: TRBJ2-7
abundance: once
d_gene: .
v_gene: TRBV6-5
CDR3aa: CASSPPGGLGQQYF
CDR3nt: TGTGCCAGCAGTCCACCAGGGGGGCTTGGACAGCAGTACTTC

j_gene: TRBJ2-1
abundance: once
d_gene: .
v_gene: TRBV6-4
CDR3aa: CASSPERQASYNEQFF
CDR3nt: TGTGCCAGCAGTCCCGAAAGACAGGCATCCTACAATGAGCAGTTCTTC

j_gene: TRBJ1-2
abundance: .
d_gene: TRBD1
v_gene: TRBV7-2
CDR3aa: CASSLRQGTYGYTF
CDR3nt: TGTGCCAGCAGCCTCCGACAGGGTACCTATGGCTACACCTTC

j_gene: TRBJ2-2
abundance: .
d_gene: TRBD2
v_gene: TRBV19
CDR3aa: CASSPLAGGRTGELFF
CDR3nt: TGTGCCAGTAGTCCTCTAGCGGGGGGGCGCACCGGGGAGCTGTTTTTT